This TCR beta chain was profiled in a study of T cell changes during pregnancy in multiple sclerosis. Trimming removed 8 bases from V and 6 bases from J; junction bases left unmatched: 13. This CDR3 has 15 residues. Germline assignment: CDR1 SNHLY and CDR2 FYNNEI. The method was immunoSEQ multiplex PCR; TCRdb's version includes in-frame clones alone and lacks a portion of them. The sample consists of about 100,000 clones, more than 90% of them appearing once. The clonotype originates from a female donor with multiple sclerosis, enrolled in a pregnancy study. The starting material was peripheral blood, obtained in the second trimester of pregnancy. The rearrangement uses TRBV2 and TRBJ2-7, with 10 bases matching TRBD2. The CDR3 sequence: CASQGARAGGFEQYF. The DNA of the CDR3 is TGTGCCAGCCAGGGCGCTCGAGCGGGAGGGTTCGAGCAGTACTTC. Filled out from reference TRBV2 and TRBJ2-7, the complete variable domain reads EPEVTQTPSHQVTQMGQEVILRCVPISNHLYFYWYRQILGQKVEFLVSFYNNEISEKSEIFDDQFSVERPDGSNFTLKIRSTKLEDSAMYFCASQGARAGGFEQYFGPGTRLTVT.